Sequencing of this T cell receptor (beta chain) was carried out in a study of Tregs in tolerant kidney transplant recipients (dated by TCRdb to between 2017 and 2020). About the full investigation: The study used TCRbeta sequencing to identify donor-specific regulatory T cells before combined kidney and bone marrow transplantation, then tracked those cells after transplant. In a few healthy controls, several methods of expanding Tregs specific for an allogeneic donor were compared by TCRbeta repertoire sequencing. Study-wide conclusions, independent of this receptor: The study was constrained by small patient numbers, and validation of the findings is required in larger populations and under other immunosuppression protocols. Expanding Tregs with activated donor B cells appeared to identify the most biologically relevant and donor-specific TCRbeta repertoire. Although technical replication error seemed to be minimal, the question of biological reproducibility was not addressed directly.

There are 13 amino acids in the CDR3, from cysteine to phenylalanine inclusive. Just CDR3 DNA is preserved here, 39 bases in frame from base 1. V lost 3 bases and J lost 9 bases; the stretch between them is 12 bases long. Via the germline V gene, CDR1 is LGHNA and CDR2 YNFKEQ. Genomic DNA was extracted from sorted cells with the QIAGEN DNeasy Blood and Tissue Kit for TCRbeta CDR3 sequencing. High-throughput TCRbeta CDR3 sequencing, which included PCR amplification with bias correction and internal controls, was done commercially through immunoSEQ. As for how the authors treated the data: Unique productive TCRbeta sequences were defined by CDR3 nucleotide sequence where primers matched, and otherwise by CDR3 amino acid sequence together with Vbeta and Jbeta genes. To correct sorting error, sequences shared between sorted populations at a frequency ratio of 2:1 or less were removed; the rest were assigned to the higher population. Donor-reactive sequences were defined as at least 5-fold expanded in CFSE-low cells versus unstimulated cells, with frequency of at least 0.01% in CFSE-low cells. Repertoire divergence was quantified by Jensen-Shannon divergence using the top 100 TCRbeta sequences ranked by frequency. When a sample had multiple sequencing runs, each run was corrected for sorting error separately and the runs were then pooled. TCRdb holds this immuneACCESS table with in-frame rearrangements only. Some clones are missing; in checked studies, unresolved V genes explain under half, and the rest has no known cause. V and J calls and clone size come straight from that table; D and trimming were deduced from the DNA. For this sample the table gives tens of thousands of clones, of which 84% were detected only once. The top ten hold 4.5% to 5.5% of the sample.

Thawed PBMCs were FACS-sorted into unstimulated Tregs (CD4+CD25+CD127-), CD4+ non-Tregs (CD4+CD25-), CD4 cells and CD8 cells. Healthy control blood was obtained either as purchased buffy coats or from healthy volunteers. Healthy control blood was processed to PBMCs with a Ficoll density gradient and then cryopreserved, whereas patient PBMCs were collected both before and after transplant. This clone has only one observation. This clone's antigen is unknown. The record has no base qualities; no much larger clone is one base away. Rearrangement joined TRBV4-2 to TRBJ2-1; a confident D gene designation cannot be given. Sequenced sample: CD4+ T cells from blood. The receptor comes from a human donor in good health. The DNA is as follows: TGTGCCAGCAGCCAGGGGTTTTTGGTTGAGCAGTTCTTC. Its translation reads: CASSQGFLVEQFF.